This passage covers 5 T cell receptor beta chains from one sample sequenced in a study of T cells in Graves' hyperthyroidism and ophthalmopathy. Amplified TCR beta CDR3 regions derived from RNA transcripts. In the first-round RT-PCR of the TCR CDR3, the HTBI primer set was used. A single record per CDR3 protein comes from TCRdb applying MiXCR to the multiplex PCR reads. Here the sample spans about 380,000 distinct CDR3 sequences, about 13% being singletons. The sample taken for sequencing was blood. These receptors all come from a man aged 25-40 years with Graves' hyperthyroidism that later progressed to Graves' ophthalmopathy.

This clonotype was seen repeatedly, ten times or more. One end of the junction is discordant with germline, which a read error may explain. The gene calls are TRBV5-1 and TRBJ1-4; perhaps TRBD1 as D (5 bases). Germline CDR1 SGHRS, CDR2 YFSETQ. The CDR3 covers 14 residues. CDR3 DNA sequence: TGTGCCAGCAGCCTAGGGGCAACTAATGAAAAACTGTTTTTT. It yields the protein CASSLGATNEKLFF.

This clonotype was found a few times. A much larger clone sits a single nucleotide away, making a read error possible. The chain carries TRBV12-3 or TRBV12-4 and TRBJ1-3; D possibly corresponds to TRBD1 (5 bases). This CDR3 comprises 14 residues. DNA for the CDR3: TGTGCCAGCAGTTTCGACAGCTCCGGAAACGCCATATATTTT. Protein: CASSFDSSGNAIYF.

This clonotype was detected many times. This chain links TRBV15 with TRBJ1-6; D gene unclear. V lost 2 bases, J lost 8 bases, and 4 bases lay in between. The CDR3 has 12 residues. CDR1 and CDR2 (germline): LNHNV, YYDKDF (reference sequence). The CDR3 loop reads CATSRQDSPLHF. CDR3 nucleotide sequence: TGTGCCACCAGCAGACAAGATTCACCCCTCCACTTT.

The sample holds many counts of this clonotype. This sequence joins TRBV3-1 and TRBJ2-3, with 7 bases matching TRBD2. The V segment lost 8 bases and the J segment 4 bases; nucleotides outside the gene matches: 9. CDR1 is LGHDT and CDR2 is YNNKEL in the germline V gene (reference sequence). The CDR3 has 14 amino acids. The CDR3 reads CASQRRGKADTQYF. CDR3 DNA sequence: TGTGCCAGCCAAAGGCGGGGGAAGGCAGATACGCAGTATTTT.

This clonotype was found a few times. The chain combines TRBV7-6 with TRBJ2-2, with 8 bases lining up with TRBD1. CDR3 size: 16 residues. CDR1 SGHVS and CDR2 FNYEAQ come from the germline V gene. V lost 5 bases, J lost 5 bases, and 10 bases stayed unmatched. The CDR3 here is CASSPRRDRRTGELFF. CDR3 DNA sequence: TGTGCCAGCAGCCCCCGCCGGGACAGGAGAACCGGGGAGCTGTTTTTT.